One and the same sample provided the 15 T cell receptor beta chains below, sequenced in a study of beta chain features in type 1 diabetes. Investigators reverse transcribed all isolated RNA, so they sequenced expressed TCRB transcripts. The assay was immunoSEQ multiplex PCR, and TCRdb's table has in-frame clones only and misses some. The sample holds around 500,000 clones; more than 9.5% are singletons and the top ten take approximately 0.05%. Source material: naive CD4+ T cells from blood. The origin of the receptors is a woman between 18 and 29 years old in good health.

This clone showed up just a few times. The V gene is TRBV5-1, the J gene TRBJ2-3; tentatively, D is TRBD2 (5 bases). The V gene's germline CDR1 is SGHRS and CDR2 YFSETQ. Trimming shortened V by 2 bases and J by 3 bases, and 10 bases separated the two germline ends. This CDR3 has 14 amino acids. The CDR3 sequence: CASSLLDSTDTQYF. The CDR3 DNA is TGCGCCAGCAGCTTACTAGACTCGACAGATACGCAGTATTTT.

With respect to this clone: Relative to the germline gene, one junction end is altered; a read error may explain this. The chain carries TRBV7-2 and TRBJ2-1, with TRBD1 matching 7 bases. Germline V lookup: CDR1 SGHTA, CDR2 FQGNSA. This CDR3 region has 14 residues. As DNA, the CDR3 is TGTGCCAGCAGCTTAGAGGGGACAGTCAATCAGCAGTTCTTC. Residues: CASSLEGTVNQQFF.

The rearrangement joins TRBV6-1 to TRBJ2-1; D gene ambiguous. Germline CDR1 is MNHNS and CDR2 is SASEGT. The CDR3 totals 13 residues. V dropped 1 base and J dropped 10 bases, with 11 bases sitting between them. CDR3 sequence: CASSEVGRVEQFF. The CDR3 bases are TGTGCCAGCAGTGAAGTTGGCCGGGTCGAGCAGTTCTTC.

This clone was detected a few times. V and J are TRBV6-4 and TRBJ2-1; 9 bases map to TRBD2. Germline values: CDR1 MRHNA, CDR2 SNTAGT. The CDR3 has 12 amino acids. The V and J ends lost 2 bases and 13 bases, in that order; junction bases with no gene match: 3. The CDR3 DNA reads as TGTGCCAGCAGTGACCCGGGACTAGCTCAGTTCTTC. It specifies CASSDPGLAQFF.

This clone was found a few times. The rearrangement links TRBV7-9 to TRBJ2-1; D is ambiguous. The V and J ends lost 1 base and 9 bases respectively, with 16 bases between them. Germline CDR1 reads SEHNR; CDR2 reads FQNEAQ (reference sequence). This CDR3 region has 15 residues. The CDR3: CASSLVGWDRGEQFF. Written as DNA, the CDR3 is TGTGCCAGCAGCTTAGTGGGTTGGGATCGTGGTGAGCAGTTCTTC.

The table lists this clone with a few counts. This chain uses TRBV10-3 with TRBJ2-5; 10 positions agree with TRBD2. The CDR3 covers 13 residues. The germline V gene has CDR1 ENHRY and CDR2 SYGVKD. This CDR3 is CAYQRGGQETQYF. In nucleotides, the CDR3 is TGTGCATACCAGCGGGGGGGCCAGGAGACCCAGTACTTC.

About this clone itself: Other DNA sequences in the same sample also yield this CDR3. The V and J genes are TRBV7-2 and TRBJ2-6; a weak D match, TRBD1 (6 bases). Deletions cut 3 bases from V and 4 bases from J, with 10 bases between. This CDR3 spans 15 amino acids. Germline V gene sequence: CDR1 SGHTA, CDR2 FQGNSA. DNA of the CDR3: TGTGCCAGCAGCTTTGGGGGCACAGGGGCCAACGTCCTGACTTTC. Residues: CASSFGGTGANVLTF.

V usage is TRBV25-1 and J usage is TRBJ2-4; a weak D match, TRBD1 (5 bases). V lost 2 bases and J lost 7, with 9 bases in between. CDR3 size: 13 residues. Germline V lookup: CDR1 MGHDK, CDR2 SYGVNS. CDR3 residues: CASSEGARNIQYF. The CDR3 DNA reads TGTGCCAGCAGTGAAGGGGCTAGGAACATTCAGTACTTC.

Concerning this clone itself: The sample holds other DNA sequences that translate to the same CDR3. This sequence joins TRBV5-4 and TRBJ2-5; 9 nucleotides match TRBD1. The V gene end was trimmed by 3 bases and the J gene end by 5 bases; junction bases not matched to a gene: 5. The CDR3 contains 14 residues. Germline V gene data show CDR1 as SGHNT and CDR2 as YYREEE (reference sequence). CDR3 amino acids: CASSSTGGGETQYF. The CDR3 DNA reads TGTGCCAGCAGCTCTACAGGGGGCGGCGAGACCCAGTACTTC.

This clone was detected ten times or more. The chain recombines TRBV29-1 with TRBJ2-5; possible D gene TRBD2, 5 bases. The V gene lost 6 bases and the J gene lost 4 bases, with 9 bases spanning the gap. The CDR3 has 11 amino acids. Germline-derived CDR1 and CDR2 are SQVTM and ANQGSEA. Here the CDR3 reads CSVPRGETQYF. The CDR3 nucleotides read TGCAGCGTCCCCCGGGGAGAGACCCAGTACTTC.

The table lists this clone with a few counts. J is TRBJ2-7 and V is TRBV2, with D possibly being TRBD1 (6 bases). The V gene's germline CDR1 is SNHLY and CDR2 FYNNEI. The CDR3 runs 15 residues. Trimming removed 6 bases from V and 0 bases from J, with 15 bases in between. The CDR3 DNA reads as TGTGCCAGCAGAGGCGACAGGCGAAGCTCCTACGAGCAGTACGTC. It encodes CASRGDRRSSYEQYV.

This rearrangement joins TRBV7-8 to TRBJ2-1; TRBD1 aligns across 7 bases. CDR3 length: 14 residues. Germline V CDR1 and CDR2: SGHVS, FQNEAQ. The ends lost 4 bases at V and 7 bases at J; junction bases unmatched: 7. The CDR3 DNA reads as TGTGCCAGCAGCTATCGACAGGGAAGTAATGAGCAGTTCTTC. It codes for CASSYRQGSNEQFF.

Worth noting for this clone: This specimen includes other DNA sequences encoding the same CDR3. The chain is built from TRBV7-9 and TRBJ1-1; D not certain. Germline-derived CDR1 and CDR2 are SEHNR and FQNEAQ (reference sequence). Trimming cost V 4 bases and J 1 base, with 7 bases left between them. The CDR3 covers 13 residues. In DNA form, the CDR3 reads TGTGCCAGCAGCTCCAGAGAGAACACTGAAGCTTTCTTT. Encoded protein: CASSSRENTEAFF.

The gene calls are TRBV2 and TRBJ2-5; D may be TRBD1 or TRBD2 (6 bases each). Germline V gene sequence: CDR1 SNHLY, CDR2 FYNNEI. Trimming removed 11 bases at V and 4 bases at J, with 17 bases between. The CDR3 runs to 13 residues. The CDR3 coding sequence is TGTGCCTCATTAAGGGGGGAGCGAGAGACCCAGTACTTC. Encoded protein: CASLRGERETQYF.

This clone has only a few counts. The chain combines TRBV29-1 with TRBJ1-2, with TRBD1 identical over 7 bases. The V gene end was trimmed by 4 bases and the J gene end by 5 bases; junction bases not matched to a gene: 10. Germline-derived CDR1 and CDR2 are SQVTM and ANQGSEA. This CDR3 contains 14 residues. The CDR3 sequence is CSVARQGATYGYTF. CDR3 DNA: TGCAGCGTTGCCCGACAGGGTGCGACATATGGCTACACCTTC.